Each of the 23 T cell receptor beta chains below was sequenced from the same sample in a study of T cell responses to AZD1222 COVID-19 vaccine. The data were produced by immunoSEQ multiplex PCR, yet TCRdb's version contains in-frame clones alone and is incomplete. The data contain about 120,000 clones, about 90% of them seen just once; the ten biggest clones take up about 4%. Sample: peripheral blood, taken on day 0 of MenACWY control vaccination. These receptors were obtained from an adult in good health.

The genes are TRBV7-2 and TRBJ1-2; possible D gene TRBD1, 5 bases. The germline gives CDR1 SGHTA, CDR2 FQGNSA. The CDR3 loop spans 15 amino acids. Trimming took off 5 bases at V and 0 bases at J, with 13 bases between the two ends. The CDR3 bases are TGTGCCAGCAGCCTCGGGACGTCTGCTAACTATGGCTACACCTTC. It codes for CASSLGTSANYGYTF.

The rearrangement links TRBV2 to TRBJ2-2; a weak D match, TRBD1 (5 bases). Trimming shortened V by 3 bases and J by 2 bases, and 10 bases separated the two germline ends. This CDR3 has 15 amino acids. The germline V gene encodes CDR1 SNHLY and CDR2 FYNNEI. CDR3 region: CASSESTVNTGELFF. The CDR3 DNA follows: TGTGCCAGCAGTGAGTCGACAGTTAACACCGGGGAGCTGTTTTTT.

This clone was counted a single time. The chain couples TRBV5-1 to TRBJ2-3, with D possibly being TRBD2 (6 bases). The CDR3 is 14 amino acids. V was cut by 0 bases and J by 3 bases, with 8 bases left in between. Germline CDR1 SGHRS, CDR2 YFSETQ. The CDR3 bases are TGCGCCAGCAGCTTGGATGGGAGGACAGATACGCAGTATTTT. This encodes CASSLDGRTDTQYF.

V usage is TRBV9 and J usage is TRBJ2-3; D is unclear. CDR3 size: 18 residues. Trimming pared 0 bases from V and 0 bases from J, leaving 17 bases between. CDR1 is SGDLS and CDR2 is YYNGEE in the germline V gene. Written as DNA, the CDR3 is TGTGCCAGCAGCGTAGGGAGCATTCGGGCTTCTAGCACAGATACGCAGTATTTT. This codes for CASSVGSIRASSTDTQYF.

The CDR3 nucleotides read TGTGCCAGCAGTGACACTAGCGGGAGGGCGGAGGAGCAGTACTTC. Protein sequence: CASSDTSGRAEEQYF. The chain carries TRBV2 and TRBJ2-7; 13 bases agree with TRBD2. J was trimmed by 7 bases and V by 3 bases; bases with no gene match: 6. The CDR3 totals 15 residues. Germline CDR1 is SNHLY and CDR2 is FYNNEI.

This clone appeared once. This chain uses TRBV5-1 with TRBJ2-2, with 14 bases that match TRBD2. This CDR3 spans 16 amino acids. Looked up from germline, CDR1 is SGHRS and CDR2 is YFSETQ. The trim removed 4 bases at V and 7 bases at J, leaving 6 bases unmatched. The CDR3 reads CASSGGLAGADGELFF. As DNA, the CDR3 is TGCGCCAGCAGCGGGGGACTAGCGGGGGCCGACGGGGAGCTGTTTTTT.

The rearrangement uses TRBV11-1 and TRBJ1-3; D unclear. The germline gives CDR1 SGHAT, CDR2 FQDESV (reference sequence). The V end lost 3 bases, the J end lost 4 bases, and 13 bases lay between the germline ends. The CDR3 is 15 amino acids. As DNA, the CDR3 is TGTGCCAGCAGCTTTTTGGGCGATATGGGAAACACCATATATTTT. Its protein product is CASSFLGDMGNTIYF.

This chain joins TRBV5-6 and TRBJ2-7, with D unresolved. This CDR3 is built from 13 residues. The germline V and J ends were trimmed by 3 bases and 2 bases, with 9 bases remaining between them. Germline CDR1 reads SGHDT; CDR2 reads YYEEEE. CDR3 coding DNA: TGTGCCAGCAGCTCCACAGTAACCTACGAGCAGTACTTC. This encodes CASSSTVTYEQYF.

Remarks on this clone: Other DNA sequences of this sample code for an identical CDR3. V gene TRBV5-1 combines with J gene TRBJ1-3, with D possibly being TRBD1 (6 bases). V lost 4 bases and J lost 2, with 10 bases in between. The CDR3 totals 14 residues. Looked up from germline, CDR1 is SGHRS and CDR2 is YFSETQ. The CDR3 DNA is TGCGCCAGCAGCCCGGGGACAACTGGAAACACCATATATTTT. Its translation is CASSPGTTGNTIYF.

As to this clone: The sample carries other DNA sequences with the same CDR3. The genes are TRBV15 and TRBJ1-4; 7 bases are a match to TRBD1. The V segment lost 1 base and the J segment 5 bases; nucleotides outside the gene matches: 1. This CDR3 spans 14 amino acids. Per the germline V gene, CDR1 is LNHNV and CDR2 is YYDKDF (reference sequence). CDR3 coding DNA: TGTGCCACCAGCAGAGGACAGGGCAATGAAAAACTGTTTTTT. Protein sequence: CATSRGQGNEKLFF.

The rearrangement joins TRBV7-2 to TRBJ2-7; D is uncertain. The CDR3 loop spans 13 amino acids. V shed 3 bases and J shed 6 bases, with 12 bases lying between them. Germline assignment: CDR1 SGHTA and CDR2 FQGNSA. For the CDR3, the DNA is TGTGCCAGCAGCTTGTCGGAAGGTGGCGAGCAGTACGTC. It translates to CASSLSEGGEQYV.

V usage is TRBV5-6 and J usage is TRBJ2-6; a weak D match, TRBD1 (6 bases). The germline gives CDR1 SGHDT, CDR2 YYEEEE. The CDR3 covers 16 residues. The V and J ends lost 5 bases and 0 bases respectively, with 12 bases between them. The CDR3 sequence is CASRGGQRSGANVLTF. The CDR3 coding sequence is TGTGCCAGCAGGGGTGGACAGCGCTCTGGGGCCAACGTCCTGACTTTC.

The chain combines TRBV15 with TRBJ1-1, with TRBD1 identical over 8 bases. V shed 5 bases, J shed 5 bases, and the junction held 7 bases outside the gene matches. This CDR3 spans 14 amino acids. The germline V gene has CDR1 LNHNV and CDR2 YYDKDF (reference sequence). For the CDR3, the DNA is TGTGCCACCAGCGCGAGACAGGGGTGGACTGAAGCTTTCTTT. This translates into CATSARQGWTEAFF.

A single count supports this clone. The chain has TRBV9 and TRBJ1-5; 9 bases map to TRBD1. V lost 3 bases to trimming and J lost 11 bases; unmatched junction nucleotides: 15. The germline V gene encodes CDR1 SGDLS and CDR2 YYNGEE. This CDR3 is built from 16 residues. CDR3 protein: CASSANVWDRDGSQHF. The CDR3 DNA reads TGTGCCAGCAGCGCCAACGTTTGGGACAGGGACGGGTCCCAGCATTTT.

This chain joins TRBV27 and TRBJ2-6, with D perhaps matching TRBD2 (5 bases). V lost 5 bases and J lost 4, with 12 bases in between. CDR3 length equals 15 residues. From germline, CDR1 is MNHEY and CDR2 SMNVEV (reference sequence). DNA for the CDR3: TGTGCCAGCAGTGTGAGGGCTGCCGGGGCCAACGTCCTGACTTTC. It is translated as CASSVRAAGANVLTF.

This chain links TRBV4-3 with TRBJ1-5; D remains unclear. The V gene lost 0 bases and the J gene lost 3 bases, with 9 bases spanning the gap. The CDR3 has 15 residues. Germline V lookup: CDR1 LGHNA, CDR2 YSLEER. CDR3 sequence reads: CASSQDRGDNQPQHF. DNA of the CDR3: TGCGCCAGCAGCCAAGATCGGGGAGACAATCAGCCCCAGCATTTT.

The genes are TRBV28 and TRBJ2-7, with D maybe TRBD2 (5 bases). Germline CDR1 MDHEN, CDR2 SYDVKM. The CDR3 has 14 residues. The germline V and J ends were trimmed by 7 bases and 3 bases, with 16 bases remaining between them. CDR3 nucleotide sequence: TGTGCCAGCACCACCCAACTCCGGGGCTACGAGCAGTACTTC. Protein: CASTTQLRGYEQYF.

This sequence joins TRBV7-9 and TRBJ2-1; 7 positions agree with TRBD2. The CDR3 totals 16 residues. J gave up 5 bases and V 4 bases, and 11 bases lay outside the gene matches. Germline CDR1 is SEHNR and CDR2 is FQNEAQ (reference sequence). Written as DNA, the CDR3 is TGTGCCAGCAGCTCTCTCACCCCCCTAGCGGACAATGAGCAGTTCTTC. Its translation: CASSSLTPLADNEQFF.

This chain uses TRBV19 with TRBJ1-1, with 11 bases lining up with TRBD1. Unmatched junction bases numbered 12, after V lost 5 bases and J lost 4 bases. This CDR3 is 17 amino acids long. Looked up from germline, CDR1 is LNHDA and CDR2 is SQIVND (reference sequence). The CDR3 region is CASSPGEGQGAPTEAFF. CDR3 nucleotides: TGTGCCAGTAGTCCGGGTGAAGGACAGGGGGCGCCCACTGAAGCTTTCTTT.

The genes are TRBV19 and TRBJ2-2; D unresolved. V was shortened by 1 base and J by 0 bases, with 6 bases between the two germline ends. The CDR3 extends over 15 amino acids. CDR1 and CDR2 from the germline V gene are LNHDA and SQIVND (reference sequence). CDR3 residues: CASSIGAANTGELFF. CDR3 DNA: TGTGCCAGTAGTATAGGGGCAGCGAACACCGGGGAGCTGTTTTTT. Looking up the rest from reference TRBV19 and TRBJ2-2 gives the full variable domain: DGGITQSPKYLFRKEGQNVTLSCEQNLNHDAMYWYRQDPGQGLRLIYYSQIVNDFQKGDIAEGYSVSREKKESFPLTVTSAQKNPTAFYLCASSIGAANTGELFFGEGSRLTVL.

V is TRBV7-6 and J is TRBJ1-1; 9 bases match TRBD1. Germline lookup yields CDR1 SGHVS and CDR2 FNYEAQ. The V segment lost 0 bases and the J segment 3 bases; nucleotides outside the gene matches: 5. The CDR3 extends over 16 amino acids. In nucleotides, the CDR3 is TGTGCCAGCAGCTTAGCCTCCGGGACAGGGTACACTGAAGCTTTCTTT. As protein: CASSLASGTGYTEAFF.

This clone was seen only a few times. The CDR3 DNA reads TGTGCCAGCAGCTCTGAGACCCAGTACTTC. This encodes CASSSETQYF. V gene TRBV7-9 combines with J gene TRBJ2-5; no firm D call. CDR1 and CDR2 (germline): SEHNR, FQNEAQ (reference sequence). The CDR3 runs 10 residues. The V gene lost 4 bases and the J gene lost 5 bases, with 2 bases spanning the gap.

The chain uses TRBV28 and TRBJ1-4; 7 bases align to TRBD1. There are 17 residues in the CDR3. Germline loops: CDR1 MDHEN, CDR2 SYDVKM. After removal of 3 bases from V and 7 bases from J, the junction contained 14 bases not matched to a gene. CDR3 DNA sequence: TGTGCCAGCAGTTTTGCCCAGACAGGGAAGGTACCTGAAAAACTGTTTTTT. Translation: CASSFAQTGKVPEKLFF.